A selection of T cell receptor beta chains follows, all from one sample in a study of early T cells in non-severe SARS-CoV-2 infection. TCRdb re-called the 5' RACE reads with MiXCR, one entry per CDR3 protein. The sample gives under 20,000 distinct CDR3 sequences, around 6.1% of which show up once; 6.3% is in the top ten. Sample: whole blood. These TCRs come from an adult who was a healthcare worker with PCR-confirmed SARS-CoV-2 infection or an uninfected control (not recorded which). Each CDR3 is given with its conserved first and last residue. Each record gives: V gene, J gene, D gene, clone size, CDR3 DNA, CDR3 protein. The D gene is left open where the match is weak. Clone size is stated in some rows and not others, as once, few, many or a class when expanded.

v_call: TRBV7-3
j_call: TRBJ2-3
d_call: .
clone_size: .
cdr3_nt: TGTGCCAGCAGCCCTGCGGCGGAGCGTACGCAGTATTTT
cdr3_aa: CASSPAAERTQYF

v_call: TRBV6-6
j_call: TRBJ2-1
d_call: .
clone_size: many
cdr3_nt: TGTGCCAGCCAGGGGAGCAATGAGCAGTTCTTC
cdr3_aa: CASQGSNEQFF

v_call: TRBV18
j_call: TRBJ1-2
d_call: TRBD1
clone_size: many
cdr3_nt: TGTGCCAGCTCGCAGACAGGGGGCGGCTATGGCTACACCTTC
cdr3_aa: CASSQTGGGYGYTF

v_call: TRBV20-1
j_call: TRBJ2-2
d_call: TRBD2
clone_size: many
cdr3_nt: TGCAGTGCTAGAGTTAGCGGGAGAAGTGGCACCGGGGAGCTGTTTTTT
cdr3_aa: CSARVSGRSGTGELFF

v_call: TRBV7-9
j_call: TRBJ1-2
d_call: TRBD1
clone_size: many
cdr3_nt: TGTGCCAGCAGCTCTGACCTCAGGGGGCGCTCGATAAACTATGGCTACACCTTC
cdr3_aa: CASSSDLRGRSINYGYTF

v_call: TRBV10-3
j_call: TRBJ1-1
d_call: .
clone_size: many
cdr3_nt: TGTGCCATCAGGGAACTAACCTCCGGCACTGAAGCTTTCTTT
cdr3_aa: CAIRELTSGTEAFF

v_call: TRBV19
j_call: TRBJ1-3
d_call: .
clone_size: .
cdr3_nt: TGTGCCAGTAGTATGGGCCTCGCGTGGGGAAACACCATATATTTT
cdr3_aa: CASSMGLAWGNTIYF

v_call: TRBV11-2
j_call: TRBJ1-6
d_call: .
clone_size: many
cdr3_nt: TGTGCCAGCAGCTTTCCCGGGACAATCGGATCACCCCTCCACTTT
cdr3_aa: CASSFPGTIGSPLHF

v_call: TRBV12-3/TRBV12-4
j_call: TRBJ2-7
d_call: .
clone_size: medium-sized
cdr3_nt: TGTGCCAGCGGGCGAGCGGAGGGATCCTACGAGCAGTACTTC
cdr3_aa: CASGRAEGSYEQYF

v_call: TRBV29-1
j_call: TRBJ2-1
d_call: TRBD2
clone_size: many
cdr3_nt: TGCAGCGCTGTAGCGGGAAGCTCCTACAATGAGCAGTTCTTC
cdr3_aa: CSAVAGSSYNEQFF